This T cell receptor beta chain comes out of a study of blood T cells in healthy people across ages. At the level of the study: Template-switching capture recovered about one barcoded beta molecule per two T cells.

The CDR3 runs to 15 residues. Trimming pared 0 bases from V and 2 bases from J, leaving 11 bases between. Germline-derived CDR1 and CDR2 are LGHNA and YNFKEQ. Next came a second PCR, run for 7 to 11 cycles, which used a sample-barcoded 5' primer along with a J-beta primer mix. Every cDNA was tagged by a template-switch adaptor with 12 random nucleotides. In TCRdb, the 5' RACE reads were re-called with MiXCR into one record per CDR3 protein. The sample holds roughly 500,000 distinct CDR3 sequences, about 25% seen once. The data were also submitted as part of a second study, on T cells of mothers and their children. From that report: The extracted RNA was employed in its entirety for cDNA synthesis, at 1.5 ug per 15 ul. Each mother yielded more than 9.5 million TCR beta CDR3 reads. Each child yielded several million reads.

This TCR was recovered from a boy between 10 and 17 years old in good health. The chain combines TRBV4-2 with TRBJ2-7, with D tentatively TRBD1 (5 bases). The source material was blood. The CDR3 loop is CASSQDTGRAYEQYF. The CDR3 DNA follows: TGTGCCAGCAGCCAAGATACAGGCAGGGCCTACGAGCAGTACTTC.